What follows describes a single TCR beta chain. Trimming removed 6 bases at V and 5 bases at J, with 13 bases between. Germline V CDR1 and CDR2: LNHDA, SQIVND (reference sequence). CDR3 length equals 14 residues. TCRdb keeps only in-frame clones here, not all; method: immunoSEQ multiplex PCR. Seen here are 2.5 million or so clones, about 92% observed once, and the top ten hold under 0.15%. The entry originates in a study of shared clonotypes between healthy human individuals. Study context: CD4 naive and CD4 memory each took three plates per donor, while CD8 naive took two and CD8 memory one.

The origin of this receptor is a man between 18 and 35 years old in good health. V usage is TRBV19 and J usage is TRBJ1-4; a weak D match, TRBD1 (6 bases). Sequencing input: naive CD4+ T cells sorted from blood. Subset described: CD45RA+ positively selected. The CDR3 DNA is TGTGCCAGTAGGGTAACAGGGAGCAATGAAAAACTGTTTTTT. Protein: CASRVTGSNEKLFF.